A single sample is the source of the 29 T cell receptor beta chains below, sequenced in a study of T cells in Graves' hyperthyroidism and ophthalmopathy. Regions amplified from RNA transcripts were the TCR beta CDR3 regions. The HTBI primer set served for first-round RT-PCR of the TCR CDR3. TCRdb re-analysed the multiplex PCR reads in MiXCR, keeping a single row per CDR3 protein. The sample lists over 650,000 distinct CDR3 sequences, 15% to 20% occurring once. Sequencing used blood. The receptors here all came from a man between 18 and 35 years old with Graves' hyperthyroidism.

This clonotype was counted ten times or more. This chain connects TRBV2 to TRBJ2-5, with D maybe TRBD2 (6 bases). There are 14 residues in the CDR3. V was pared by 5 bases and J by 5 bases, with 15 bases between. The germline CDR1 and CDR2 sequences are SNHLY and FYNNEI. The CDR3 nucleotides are TGTGCCAGCAGTCCCCGGACCAGCGGGGAGACCCAGTACTTC. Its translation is CASSPRTSGETQYF.

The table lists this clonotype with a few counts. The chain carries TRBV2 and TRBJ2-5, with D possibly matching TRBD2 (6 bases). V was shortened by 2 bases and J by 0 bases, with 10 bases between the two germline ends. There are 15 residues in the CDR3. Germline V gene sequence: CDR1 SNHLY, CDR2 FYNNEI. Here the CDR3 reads CASSERDWYQETQYF. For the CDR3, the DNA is TGTGCCAGCAGTGAAAGGGACTGGTACCAAGAGACCCAGTACTTC.

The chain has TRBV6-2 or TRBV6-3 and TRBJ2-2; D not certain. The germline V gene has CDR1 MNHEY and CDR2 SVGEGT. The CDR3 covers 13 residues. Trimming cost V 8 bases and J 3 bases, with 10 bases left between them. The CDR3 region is CASCQHYTGELFF. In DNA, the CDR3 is TGTGCCAGCTGCCAGCATTACACCGGGGAGCTGTTTTTT.

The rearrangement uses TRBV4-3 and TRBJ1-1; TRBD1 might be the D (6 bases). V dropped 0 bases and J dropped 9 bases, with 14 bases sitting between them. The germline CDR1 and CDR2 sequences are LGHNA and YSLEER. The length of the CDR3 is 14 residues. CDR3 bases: TGCGCCAGCAGCCAAGACGGGGGCCAGAGTCAAGCTTTCTTT. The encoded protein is CASSQDGGQSQAFF.

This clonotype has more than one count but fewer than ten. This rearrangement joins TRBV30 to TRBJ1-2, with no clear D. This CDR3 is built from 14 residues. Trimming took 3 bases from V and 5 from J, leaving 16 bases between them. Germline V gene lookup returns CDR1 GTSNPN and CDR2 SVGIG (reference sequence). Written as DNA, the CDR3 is TGTGCCTGGAGGAAGTTGGCAGCGCATTATGGCTACACCTTC. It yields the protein CAWRKLAAHYGYTF.

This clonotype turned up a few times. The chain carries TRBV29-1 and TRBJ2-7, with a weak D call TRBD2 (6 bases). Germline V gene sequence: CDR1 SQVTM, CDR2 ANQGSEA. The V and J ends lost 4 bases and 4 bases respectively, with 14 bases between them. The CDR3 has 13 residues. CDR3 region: CSVAQGGTYEQYF. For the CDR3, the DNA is TGCAGCGTTGCACAAGGAGGGACTTACGAGCAGTACTTC.

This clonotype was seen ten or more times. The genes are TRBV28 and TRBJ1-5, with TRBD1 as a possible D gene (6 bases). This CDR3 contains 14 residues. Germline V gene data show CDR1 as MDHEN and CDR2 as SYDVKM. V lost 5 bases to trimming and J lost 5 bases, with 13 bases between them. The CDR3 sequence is CASSVQGPHQPQHF. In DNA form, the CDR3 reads TGTGCCAGCAGTGTACAGGGACCTCATCAGCCCCAGCATTTT.

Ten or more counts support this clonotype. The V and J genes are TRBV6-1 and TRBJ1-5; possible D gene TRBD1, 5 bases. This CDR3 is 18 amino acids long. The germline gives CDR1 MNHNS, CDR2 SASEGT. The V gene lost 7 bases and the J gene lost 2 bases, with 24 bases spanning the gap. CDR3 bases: TGTGCCAGCATGGGGCGTATCGAGGTGATAGAAGGCAATCAGCCCCAGCATTTT. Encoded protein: CASMGRIEVIEGNQPQHF.

This CDR3 is CASTRTSGSQETQYF. The CDR3 DNA is TGTGCCAGTACCCGGACTAGCGGGAGCCAAGAGACCCAGTACTTC. V and J are TRBV19 and TRBJ2-5; 13 nucleotides match TRBD2. The V segment lost 7 bases and the J segment 1 base; nucleotides outside the gene matches: 3. The germline gives CDR1 LNHDA, CDR2 SQIVND (reference sequence). The CDR3 consists of 15 residues.

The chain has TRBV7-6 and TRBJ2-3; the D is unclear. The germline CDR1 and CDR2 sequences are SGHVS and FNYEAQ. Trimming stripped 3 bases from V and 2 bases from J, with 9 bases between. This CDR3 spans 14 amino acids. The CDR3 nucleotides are TGTGCCAGCAGCTTGCATGCGGTCACAGATACGCAGTATTTT. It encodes CASSLHAVTDTQYF.

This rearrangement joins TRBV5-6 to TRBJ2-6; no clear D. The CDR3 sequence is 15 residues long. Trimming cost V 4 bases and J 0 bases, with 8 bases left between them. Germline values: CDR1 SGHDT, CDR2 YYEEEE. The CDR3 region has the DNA TGTGCCAGCAGCCAAGGGTACTCTGGGGCCAACGTCCTGACTTTC. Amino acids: CASSQGYSGANVLTF.

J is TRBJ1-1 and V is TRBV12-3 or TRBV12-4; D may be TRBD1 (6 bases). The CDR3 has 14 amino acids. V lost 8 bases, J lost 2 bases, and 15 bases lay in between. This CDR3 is CASREAGGNTEAFF. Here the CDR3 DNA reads TGTGCCAGCCGAGAGGCGGGGGGCAACACTGAAGCTTTCTTT.

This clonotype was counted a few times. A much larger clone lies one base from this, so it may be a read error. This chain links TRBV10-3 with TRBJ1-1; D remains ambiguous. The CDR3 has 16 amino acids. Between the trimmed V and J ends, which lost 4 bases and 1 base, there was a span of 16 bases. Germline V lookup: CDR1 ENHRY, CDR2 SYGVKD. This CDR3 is CAISGRLTTTNTEAFF. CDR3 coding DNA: TGTGCCATCAGTGGGCGTTTAACGACAACGAACACTGAAGCTTTCTTT.

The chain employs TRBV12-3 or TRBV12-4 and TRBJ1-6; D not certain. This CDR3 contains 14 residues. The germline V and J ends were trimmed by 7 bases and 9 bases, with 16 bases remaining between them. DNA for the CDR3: TGTGCCAGCACCGCCATGGCGGTAGGTTCACCCCTCCACTTT. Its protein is CASTAMAVGSPLHF.

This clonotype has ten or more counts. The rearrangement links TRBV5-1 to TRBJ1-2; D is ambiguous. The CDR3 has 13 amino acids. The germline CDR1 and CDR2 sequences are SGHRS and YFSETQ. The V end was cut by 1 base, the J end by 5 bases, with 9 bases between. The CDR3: CASSLSGLYGYTF. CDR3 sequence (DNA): TGCGCCAGCAGCTTGTCTGGGTTATATGGCTACACCTTC.

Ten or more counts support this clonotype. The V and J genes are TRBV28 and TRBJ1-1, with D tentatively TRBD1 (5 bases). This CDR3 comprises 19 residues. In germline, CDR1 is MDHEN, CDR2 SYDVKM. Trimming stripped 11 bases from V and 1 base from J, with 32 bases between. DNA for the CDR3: TGTGCCGCCTTTAATGTCCTCGGCCCCCGGGACCGACGGAACACTGAAGCTTTCTTT. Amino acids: CAAFNVLGPRDRRNTEAFF.

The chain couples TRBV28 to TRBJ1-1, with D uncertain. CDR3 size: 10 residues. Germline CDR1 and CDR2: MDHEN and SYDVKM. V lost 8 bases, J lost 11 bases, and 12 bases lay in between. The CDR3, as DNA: TGTGCCAGCTCCCTCACTCGGGCTTTCTTT. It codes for CASSLTRAFF.

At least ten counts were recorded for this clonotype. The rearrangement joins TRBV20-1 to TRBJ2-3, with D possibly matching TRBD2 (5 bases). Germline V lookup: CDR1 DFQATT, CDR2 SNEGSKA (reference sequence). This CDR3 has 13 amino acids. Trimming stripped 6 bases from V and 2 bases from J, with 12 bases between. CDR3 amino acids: CSAKPTTTDTQYF. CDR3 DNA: TGCAGTGCAAAGCCGACTACCACAGATACGCAGTATTTT.

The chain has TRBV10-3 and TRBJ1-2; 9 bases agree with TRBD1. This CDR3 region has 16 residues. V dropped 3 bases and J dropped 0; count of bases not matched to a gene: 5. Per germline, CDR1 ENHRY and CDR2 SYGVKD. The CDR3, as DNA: TGTGCCATCAGTGACGGGGGACAGGGCCCTAACTATGGCTACACCTTC. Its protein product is CAISDGGQGPNYGYTF.

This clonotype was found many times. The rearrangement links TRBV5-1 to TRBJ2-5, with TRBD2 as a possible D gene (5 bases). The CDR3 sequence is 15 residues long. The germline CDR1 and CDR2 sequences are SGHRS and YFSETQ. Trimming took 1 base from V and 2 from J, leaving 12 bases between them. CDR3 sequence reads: CASSLSGSQQETQYF. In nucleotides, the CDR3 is TGCGCCAGCAGCTTGTCGGGATCGCAACAAGAGACCCAGTACTTC.

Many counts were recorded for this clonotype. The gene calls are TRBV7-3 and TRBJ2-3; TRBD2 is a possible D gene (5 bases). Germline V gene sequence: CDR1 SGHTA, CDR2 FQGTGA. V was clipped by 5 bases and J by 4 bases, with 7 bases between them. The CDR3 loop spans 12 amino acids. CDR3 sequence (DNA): TGTGCCAGCAGCCCGGGATCAGATACGCAGTATTTT. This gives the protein CASSPGSDTQYF.

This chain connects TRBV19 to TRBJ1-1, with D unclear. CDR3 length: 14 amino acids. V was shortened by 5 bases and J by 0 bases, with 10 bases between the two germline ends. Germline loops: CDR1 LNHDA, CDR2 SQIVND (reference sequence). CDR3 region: CASSPVDMNTEAFF. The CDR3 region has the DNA TGTGCCAGTAGTCCCGTAGACATGAACACTGAAGCTTTCTTT.

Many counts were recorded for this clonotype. The CDR3 is CASSYRTGRQETQYF. The CDR3 nucleotides read TGTGCCAGCAGCTACCGGACAGGGCGGCAAGAGACCCAGTACTTC. This chain uses TRBV5-5 with TRBJ2-5; 8 positions agree with TRBD1. Per the germline V gene, CDR1 is SGHKS and CDR2 is YYEKEE (reference sequence). J gave up 2 bases and V 3 bases, and 6 bases lay outside the gene matches. The CDR3 is 15 amino acids.

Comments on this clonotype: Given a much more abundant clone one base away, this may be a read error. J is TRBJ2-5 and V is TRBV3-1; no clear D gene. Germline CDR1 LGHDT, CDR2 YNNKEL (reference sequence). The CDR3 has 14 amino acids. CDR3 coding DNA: TGTGCCAGCAGCCAAGATCCTGTCGGCCGACCAGAGCACTTC. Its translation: CASSQDPVGRPEHF.

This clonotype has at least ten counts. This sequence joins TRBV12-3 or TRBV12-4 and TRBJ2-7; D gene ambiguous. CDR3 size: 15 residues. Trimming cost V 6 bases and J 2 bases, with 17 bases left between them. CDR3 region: CASSRFSPGPYEQYF. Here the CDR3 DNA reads TGTGCCAGCAGCCGTTTCTCACCGGGTCCCTACGAGCAGTACTTC.

The CDR3 sequence is CAWSRVAVDTQYF. The CDR3 nucleotides read TGTGCCTGGAGTAGGGTAGCCGTGGATACGCAGTATTTT. This chain uses TRBV30 with TRBJ2-3; D unresolved. Germline CDR1 and CDR2: GTSNPN and SVGIG (reference sequence). The CDR3 is made up of 13 amino acids. The V end was cut by 2 bases, the J end by 6 bases, with 12 bases between.

CDR3 in amino acids: CASSSNVRDSYEQYF. The CDR3 DNA reads TGTGCCAGCAGCTCCAACGTACGGGACAGCTACGAGCAGTACTTC. The genes are TRBV12-3 or TRBV12-4 and TRBJ2-7; 7 bases map to TRBD1. The CDR3 length is 15 residues. Trimming at V came to 6 bases and at J to 3 bases, leaving 11 bases not matched to a gene.

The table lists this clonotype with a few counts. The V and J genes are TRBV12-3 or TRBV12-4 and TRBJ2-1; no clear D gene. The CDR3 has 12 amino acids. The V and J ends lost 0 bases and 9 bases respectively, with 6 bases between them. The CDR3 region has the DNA TGTGCCAGCAGTTTAGCAGTGACTGAGCAGTTCTTC. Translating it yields CASSLAVTEQFF.

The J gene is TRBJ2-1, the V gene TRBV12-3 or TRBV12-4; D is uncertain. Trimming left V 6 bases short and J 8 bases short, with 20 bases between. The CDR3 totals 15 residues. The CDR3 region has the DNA TGTGCCAGCAGCCCTGGGCGTTACGGAAGTGATGAGCAGTTCTTC. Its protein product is CASSPGRYGSDEQFF.